Given below is one TCR beta chain in context. The CDR3 runs 13 residues. Germline V gene lookup returns CDR1 SNHLY and CDR2 FYNNEI. V was pared by 6 bases and J by 11 bases, with 8 bases of the junction left unmatched. The sample originates from a study of blood T cell repertoires in COVID-19. TCRdb's table, derived via immunoSEQ multiplex PCR, lists solely in-frame clones and lacks some. The table lists roughly 200,000 clones, nearly 90% of them singletons. This sequence originates from a man between 60 and 75 years old with active or convalescent COVID-19. Sequenced input: peripheral blood. This chain links TRBV2 with TRBJ1-5, with 9 bases that match TRBD1. The CDR3 here is CASREGQGGSQHF. Written as DNA, the CDR3 is TGTGCCAGCAGAGAGGGACAGGGAGGGTCCCAGCATTTT.